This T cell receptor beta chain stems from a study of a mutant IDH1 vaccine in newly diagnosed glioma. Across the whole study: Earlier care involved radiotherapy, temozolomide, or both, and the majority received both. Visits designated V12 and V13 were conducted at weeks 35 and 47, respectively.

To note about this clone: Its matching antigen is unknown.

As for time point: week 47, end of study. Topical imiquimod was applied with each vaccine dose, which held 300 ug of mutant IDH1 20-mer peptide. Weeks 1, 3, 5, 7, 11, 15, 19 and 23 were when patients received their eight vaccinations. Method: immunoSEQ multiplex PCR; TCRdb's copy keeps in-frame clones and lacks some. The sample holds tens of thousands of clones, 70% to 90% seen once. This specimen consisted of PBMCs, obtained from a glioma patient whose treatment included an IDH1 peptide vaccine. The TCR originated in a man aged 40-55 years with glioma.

DNA for the CDR3: TGTGCCAGCAGTGGTGTCCCCTCAGGCACAGATACGCAGTATTTT. Protein product: CASSGVPSGTDTQYF. This chain joins TRBV2 and TRBJ2-3; D gene unclear. The CDR3 totals 15 residues. Germline V gene data show CDR1 as SNHLY and CDR2 as FYNNEI. The V end lost 4 bases, the J end lost 1 base, and 12 bases lay between the germline ends.